The 21 T cell receptor beta chains presented below share a single source sample, sequenced in a study of Graves' ophthalmopathy and Graves' hyperthyroidism. TCR beta CDR3 regions were amplified from RNA transcripts. First-round RT-PCR used HTBI primers; second-round multiplex PCR followed. TCRdb analysed the multiplex PCR reads with MiXCR anew, one entry per CDR3 protein. This sample has almost 750,000 distinct CDR3 sequences, with 40% found just once. The sequenced material came from peripheral blood. Receptors originate from an adult man with Graves' ophthalmopathy.

The CDR3 DNA reads as TGCAGCGTTGAAGAAGGGACAGGTGAACGATACGAGCAGTACTTC. This translates into CSVEEGTGERYEQYF. The chain has TRBV29-1 and TRBJ2-7, with TRBD1 matching 8 bases. Germline V gene sequence: CDR1 SQVTM, CDR2 ANQGSEA. The CDR3 has 15 amino acids. V was clipped by 0 bases and J by 4 bases; unmatched bases: 8.

This clonotype was picked up many times. The chain recombines TRBV29-1 with TRBJ1-1; D call uncertain. The CDR3 consists of 13 residues. Trimming shortened V by 6 bases and J by 0 bases, and 11 bases separated the two germline ends. Per germline, CDR1 SQVTM and CDR2 ANQGSEA. CDR3: CSVRRTVNTEAFF. The CDR3 nucleotides are TGCAGCGTCAGACGTACAGTGAACACTGAAGCTTTCTTT.

There are many counts of this clonotype. The chain is built from TRBV25-1 and TRBJ2-5, with D perhaps TRBD1 (5 bases). Germline V gives CDR1 MGHDK, CDR2 SYGVNS. The V and J ends lost 3 bases and 9 bases respectively, with 23 bases between them. The CDR3 covers 16 residues. Here the CDR3 DNA reads TGTGCCAGCAGTGACCTGGGTGAAGGAACCAAAGGGGCCCAGTACTTC. Translating it yields CASSDLGEGTKGAQYF.

In its sample, this clonotype was seen a few times. The rearrangement joins TRBV5-1 to TRBJ2-5; maybe TRBD2 (5 bases). CDR3 length: 17 amino acids. Germline V gene sequence: CDR1 SGHRS, CDR2 YFSETQ. The V end was cut by 3 bases, the J end by 4 bases, with 22 bases between. In nucleotides, the CDR3 is TGCGCCAGCAGCTCAAGCGGTGGACGAGCTTCAGGAGAGACCCAGTACTTC. Amino acids: CASSSSGGRASGETQYF.

CDR3 sequence reads: CASSYSAYSPLHF. The CDR3 DNA sequence: TGTGCCAGCAGTTACTCGGCATATTCACCCCTCCACTTT. The V call is TRBV6-6, the J call TRBJ1-6; no firm D call. With 0 bases removed from V and 8 bases from J, the gap between germline ends came to 5 bases. The CDR3 contains 13 residues. Germline V gene lookup returns CDR1 MNHNY and CDR2 SVGAGI (reference sequence).

Details on this clonotype: Possible read error: a much larger clone is one base away. The chain is built from TRBV15 and TRBJ1-2; no clear D. CDR3 length: 13 residues. Germline V gene sequence: CDR1 LNHNV, CDR2 YYDKDF (reference sequence). CDR3 amino acids: CATSRGKIGRPHF. The CDR3 nucleotides are TGTGCCACCAGCAGAGGGAAAATTGGTCGGCCTCACTTC.

V and J are TRBV7-2 and TRBJ1-3; D remains ambiguous. The CDR3 contains 15 residues. Germline V gives CDR1 SGHTA, CDR2 FQGNSA. V dropped 6 bases and J dropped 0 bases, with 12 bases sitting between them. The CDR3 spells CASSSPHSSGNTIYF. The DNA for the CDR3 is TGTGCCAGCAGTTCTCCCCACAGCTCTGGAAACACCATATATTTT. Complete variable domain (other parts from reference TRBV7-2 and TRBJ1-3): GAGVSQSPSNKVTEKGKDVELRCDPISGHTALYWYRQSLGQGLEFLIYFQGNSAPDKSGLPSDRFSAERTGGSVSTLTIQRTQQEDSAVYLCASSSPHSSGNTIYFGEGSWLTVV.

There are a few counts of this clonotype. The V gene is TRBV5-1, the J gene TRBJ1-1; D gene ambiguous. This CDR3 comprises 15 residues. CDR1 and CDR2 (germline): SGHRS, YFSETQ. Trimming pared 2 bases from V and 0 bases from J, leaving 11 bases between. For the CDR3, the DNA is TGCGCCAGCAGCTTCTCGGGTGACATGAACACTGAAGCTTTCTTT. Its translation is CASSFSGDMNTEAFF.

Concerning this clonotype: A much larger clone is a single base away; this may be a read error. J is TRBJ1-2 and V is TRBV14; D gene unclear. V lost 8 bases and J 0 bases, leaving 16 bases between the germline ends. This CDR3 has 15 amino acids. Germline loops: CDR1 SGHDN, CDR2 FVKESK. The CDR3 region has the DNA TGTGCCAGCGGCCTGACAACTATCGCTAACTATGGCTACACCTTC. This codes for CASGLTTIANYGYTF.

In this sample, this clonotype turned up many times. CDR3 sequence: CASSSSRGYEQYF. In DNA, the CDR3 is TGTGCCAGTAGTTCCAGCAGGGGCTACGAGCAGTACTTC. The V call is TRBV19, the J call TRBJ2-7; maybe TRBD1 (6 bases). V was shortened by 5 bases and J by 3 bases, with 11 bases between the two germline ends. This CDR3 spans 13 amino acids. Germline V gene data show CDR1 as LNHDA and CDR2 as SQIVND (reference sequence). Looking up the rest from reference TRBV19 and TRBJ2-7 gives the full variable domain: DGGITQSPKYLFRKEGQNVTLSCEQNLNHDAMYWYRQDPGQGLRLIYYSQIVNDFQKGDIAEGYSVSREKKESFPLTVTSAQKNPTAFYLCASSSSRGYEQYFGPGTRLTVT.

Comments on this clonotype: It is likely a read error, because the conserved phenylalanine at the end of the CDR3 is missing. The limits of the CDR3 on the DNA are not certain, so only TCRdb's listed CDR3 is given. This sequence joins TRBV15 and TRBJ2-5; TRBD1 reflects the table's D call only, with no check against the DNA. CDR1 is LNHNV and CDR2 is YYDKDF in the germline V gene (reference sequence). Ends included, the CDR3 has 10 residues. Here the CDR3 reads CATSIWGTNT.

The chain is built from TRBV4-1 and TRBJ2-7; TRBD1 matches 9 bases. Trimming took 4 bases from V and 4 from J; bases not matched to a gene: 11. The CDR3 contains 16 residues. Germline loops: CDR1 MGHRA, CDR2 YSYEKL. CDR3 bases: TGCGCCAGCAGCCTCGCCTCGGGACAGGGAGTGTACGAGCAGTACTTC. It codes for CASSLASGQGVYEQYF.

To note about this clonotype: This may be a read error, as it is one base from a much larger clone. The chain has TRBV7-2 and TRBJ2-7; the match to TRBD2 covers 10 bases. V was clipped by 5 bases and J by 6 bases; unmatched bases: 7. CDR3 length: 14 amino acids. Germline CDR1 SGHTA, CDR2 FQGNSA. The CDR3 loop is CASSPSGRACEQYF. The CDR3 DNA reads TGTGCCAGCAGCCCGAGCGGGAGGGCCTGCGAGCAGTACTTC. Together with reference TRBV7-2 and TRBJ2-7, the CDR3 gives the full variable domain: GAGVSQSPSNKVTEKGKDVELRCDPISGHTALYWYRQSLGQGLEFLIYFQGNSAPDKSGLPSDRFSAERTGGSVSTLTIQRTQQEDSAVYLCASSPSGRACEQYFGPGTRLTVT.

V and J are TRBV24-1 and TRBJ2-1; D is perhaps TRBD2 (5 bases). This CDR3 comprises 17 residues. Trimming shortened V by 5 bases and J by 3 bases, and 19 bases separated the two germline ends. The germline gives CDR1 KGHDR, CDR2 SFDVKD. CDR3 loop: CATSGSDSYYGYNEQFF. Here the CDR3 DNA reads TGTGCCACCAGTGGTAGCGACTCGTACTACGGCTACAATGAGCAGTTCTTC.

The chain combines TRBV15 with TRBJ2-6; D is undetermined. This CDR3 spans 17 amino acids. Trimming took 0 bases from V and 4 from J, leaving 13 bases between them. The germline gives CDR1 LNHNV, CDR2 YYDKDF (reference sequence). The CDR3 nucleotides are TGTGCCACCAGCAGAGATCTAGTAGGGAACGGGGCCAACGTCCTGACTTTC. Translating gives CATSRDLVGNGANVLTF. The full variable domain, its missing parts supplied by reference TRBV15 and TRBJ2-6, is DAMVIQNPRYQVTQFGKPVTLSCSQTLNHNVMYWYQQKSSQAPKLLFHYYDKDFNNEADTPDNFQSRRPNTSFCFLDIRSPGLGDTAMYLCATSRDLVGNGANVLTFGAGSRLTVL.

The rearrangement links TRBV2 to TRBJ2-3; the D call may be TRBD1 or TRBD2 (5 bases each). In germline, CDR1 is SNHLY, CDR2 FYNNEI. V lost 4 bases and J 0 bases, leaving 14 bases between the germline ends. CDR3 length: 16 amino acids. CDR3 region: CASSGPGTDSTDTQYF. DNA for the CDR3: TGTGCCAGCAGTGGGCCCGGGACGGATAGCACAGATACGCAGTATTTT.

The chain recombines TRBV11-2 with TRBJ2-7; unclear D gene. V lost 5 bases, J lost 7 bases, and 12 bases lay in between. Germline V gives CDR1 SGHAT, CDR2 FQNNGV. This CDR3 contains 12 residues. CDR3 in amino acids: CASSPPNGEQYF. CDR3 DNA: TGTGCCAGCAGCCCGCCGAATGGAGAGCAGTACTTC.

The chain joins TRBV7-8 to TRBJ2-7; 9 nucleotides match TRBD1. The CDR3 length is 15 residues. Germline V gene lookup returns CDR1 SGHVS and CDR2 FQNEAQ. The J segment lost 6 bases and the V segment lost 5 bases, leaving 11 bases of the junction unmatched. CDR3 sequence: CASSTAGTGFREQYF. The CDR3 DNA reads as TGTGCCAGCAGCACGGCCGGGACAGGGTTTCGCGAGCAGTACTTC.

J is TRBJ2-5 and V is TRBV25-1; a possible D gene is TRBD2 (6 bases). V was trimmed by 6 bases and J by 5 bases, leaving 13 bases between them. Germline CDR1 MGHDK, CDR2 SYGVNS. The CDR3 extends over 13 amino acids. The CDR3 is CASSKPSAETQYF. The CDR3 DNA is TGTGCCAGCAGCAAACCTAGCGCGGAGACCCAGTACTTC.

The chain joins TRBV12-3 or TRBV12-4 to TRBJ1-2; TRBD1 matches 8 bases. The CDR3 spans 15 residues. With V trimmed by 6 bases and J by 8 bases, 14 bases remained unmatched. In DNA, the CDR3 is TGTGCCAGCAGCCAAGATAGCCAGGGGGCTTGGGGCTACACCTTC. It specifies CASSQDSQGAWGYTF.

The sample holds many counts of this clonotype. This chain links TRBV29-1 with TRBJ1-1, with a weak D call TRBD1 (6 bases). Germline CDR1 is SQVTM and CDR2 is ANQGSEA. CDR3 size: 12 residues. With 7 bases removed from V and 4 bases from J, the gap between germline ends came to 13 bases. The CDR3 nucleotides read TGCAGCGCGTCAGGGGTGAGCACTGAAGCTTTCTTT. Translation gives CSASGVSTEAFF.